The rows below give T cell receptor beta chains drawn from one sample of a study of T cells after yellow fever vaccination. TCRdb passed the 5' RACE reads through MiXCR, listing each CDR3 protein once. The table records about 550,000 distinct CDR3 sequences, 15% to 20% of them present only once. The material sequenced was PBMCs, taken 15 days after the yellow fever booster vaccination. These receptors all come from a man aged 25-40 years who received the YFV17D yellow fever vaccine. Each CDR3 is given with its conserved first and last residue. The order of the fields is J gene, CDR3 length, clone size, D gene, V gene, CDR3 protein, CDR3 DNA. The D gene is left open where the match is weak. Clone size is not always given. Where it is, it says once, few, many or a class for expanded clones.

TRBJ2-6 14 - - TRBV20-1 CSAPWGAGANVLTF TGCAGTGCTCCCTGGGGGGCTGGGGCCAACGTCCTGACTTTC
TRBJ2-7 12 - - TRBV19 CASSKDNYEQYF TGTGCCAGTAGTAAGGACAACTACGAGCAGTACTTC
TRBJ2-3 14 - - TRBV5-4 CASRTGKNTDTQYF TGTGCCAGCCGAACAGGGAAAAACACAGATACGCAGTATTTT
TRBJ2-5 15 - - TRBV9 CASSGLGQGEETQYF TGTGCCAGCAGCGGCCTTGGGCAGGGAGAAGAGACCCAGTACTTC
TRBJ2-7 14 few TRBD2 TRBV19 CASSRASGNYEQYF TGTGCCAGTAGTCGCGCTAGCGGGAACTACGAGCAGTACTTC
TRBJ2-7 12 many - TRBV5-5 CASSSGTYEQYF TGTGCCAGCAGTTCGGGTACCTACGAGCAGTACTTC
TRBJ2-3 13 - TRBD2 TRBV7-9 CASSSPPGGTQYF TGTGCCAGCAGCTCCCCCCCGGGGGGAACGCAGTATTTT
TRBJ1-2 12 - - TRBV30 CAWKGVGYGYTF TGTGCCTGGAAGGGGGTTGGCTATGGCTACACCTTC
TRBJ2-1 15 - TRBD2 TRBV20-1 CSARKGTSGINEQFF TGCAGTGCTAGGAAAGGGACTAGCGGGATCAATGAGCAGTTCTTC
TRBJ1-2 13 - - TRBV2 CASQATANYGYTF TGTGCCAGCCAGGCGACAGCTAACTATGGCTACACCTTC
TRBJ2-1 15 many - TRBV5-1 CASSLGGTTYNEQFF TGCGCCAGCAGCTTGGGTGGGACAACTTACAATGAGCAGTTCTTC
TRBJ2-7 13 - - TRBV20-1 CSAGTDLIYEQYF TGCAGTGCCGGAACCGACTTGATCTACGAGCAGTACTTC
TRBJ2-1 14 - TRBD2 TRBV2 CASSSLAGGSEQFF TGTGCCAGCAGTTCACTAGCGGGAGGATCTGAGCAGTTCTTC
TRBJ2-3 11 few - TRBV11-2 CASSLGYTQYF TGTGCCAGCAGCTTGGGTTATACGCAGTATTTT
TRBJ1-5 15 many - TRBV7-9 CASSTGSGHNQPQHF TGTGCCAGCTCCACAGGGTCGGGGCACAATCAGCCCCAGCATTTT
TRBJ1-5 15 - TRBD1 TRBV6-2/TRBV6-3 CASSYPGTALQPQHF TGTGCCAGCAGTTACCCAGGGACAGCACTTCAGCCCCAGCATTTT
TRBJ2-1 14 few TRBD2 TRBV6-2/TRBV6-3 CAIESGTSGNEQFF TGTGCCATCGAATCCGGGACTAGCGGGAATGAGCAGTTCTTC
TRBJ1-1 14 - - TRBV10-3 CAISEQEQRNEAFF TGTGCCATCAGTGAACAGGAACAAAGAAATGAAGCTTTCTTT
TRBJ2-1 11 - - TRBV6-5 CASSYRGGQFF TGTGCCAGCAGTTACAGGGGGGGGCAGTTCTTC
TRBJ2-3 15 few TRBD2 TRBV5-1 CASRPGTTLTDTQYF TGCGCCAGCAGGCCTGGGACTACCCTCACAGATACGCAGTATTTT
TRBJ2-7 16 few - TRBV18 CASSPPGPHITYEQYF TGTGCCAGCTCACCGCCGGGACCCCACATAACCTACGAGCAGTACTTC
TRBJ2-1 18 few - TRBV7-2 CASSLAVAPATSYNEQFF TGTGCCAGCAGCTTAGCTGTGGCCCCTGCGACTTCCTACAATGAGCAGTTCTTC
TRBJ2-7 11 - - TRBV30 CAWSVGNEQYF TGTGCCTGGAGTGTGGGTAACGAGCAGTACTTC
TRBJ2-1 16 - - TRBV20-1 CSAKDDGGFRGNEQFF TGCAGTGCTAAGGATGACGGCGGGTTTAGGGGCAATGAGCAGTTCTTC
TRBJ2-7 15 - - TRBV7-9 CASSPGRAYSYEQYF TGTGCCAGCAGCCCCGGGCGGGCTTACTCCTACGAGCAGTACTTC
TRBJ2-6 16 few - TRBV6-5 CASSYPPRAGANVLTF TGTGCCAGCAGTTACCCCCCCAGGGCCGGGGCCAACGTCCTGACTTTC
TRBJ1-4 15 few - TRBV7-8 CASRARTDSDEKLFF TGTGCCAGCAGGGCAAGGACCGACTCGGATGAAAAACTGTTTTTT
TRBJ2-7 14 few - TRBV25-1 CASSESANSYEQYF TGTGCCAGCAGTGAATCCGCCAATTCCTACGAGCAGTACTTC
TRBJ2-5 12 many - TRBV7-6 CASSKPKETQYF TGTGCCAGCTCTAAACCCAAAGAGACCCAGTACTTC
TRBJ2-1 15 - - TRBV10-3 CAITPDYSQDNEQFF TGTGCCATCACCCCGGACTATAGTCAGGACAATGAGCAGTTCTTC
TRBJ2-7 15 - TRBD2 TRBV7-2 CASSFTQRGSYEQYF TGTGCCAGCAGCTTTACTCAGCGGGGTTCCTACGAGCAGTACTTC
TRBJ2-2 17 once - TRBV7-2 CASSSQPTFLRTGELFF TGTGCCAGCAGCTCTCAACCCACCTTTCTTCGCACCGGGGAGCTGTTTTTT
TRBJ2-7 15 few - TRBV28 CASSLLHPPPNEQYF TGTGCCAGCAGCTTGCTTCATCCTCCACCCAACGAGCAGTACTTC
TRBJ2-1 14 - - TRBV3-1 CASSLPGIWGEQFF TGTGCCAGCAGCCTACCGGGTATTTGGGGTGAGCAGTTCTTC
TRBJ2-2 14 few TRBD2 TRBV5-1 CASRREGGTGELFF TGCGCCAGCCGGCGGGAGGGAGGAACCGGGGAGCTGTTTTTT
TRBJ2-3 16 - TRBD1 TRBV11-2 CASSFDAGQGTDTQYF TGTGCCAGCAGCTTTGACGCGGGACAGGGCACAGATACGCAGTATTTT
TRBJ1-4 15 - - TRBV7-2 CASRERGGGNEKLFF TGTGCCAGCAGAGAAAGGGGAGGTGGTAATGAAAAACTGTTTTTT
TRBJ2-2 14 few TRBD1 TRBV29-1 CSAGTGGIGGELFF TGCAGCGCCGGTACAGGGGGCATTGGCGGGGAGCTGTTTTTT
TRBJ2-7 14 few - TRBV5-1 CASSPLAARSEQYF TGCGCCAGCAGCCCACTCGCCGCAAGGTCCGAGCAGTACTTC
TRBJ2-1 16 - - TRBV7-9 CASSYQGEERYNEQFF TGTGCCAGCAGTTACCAGGGGGAGGAGCGGTACAATGAGCAGTTCTTC
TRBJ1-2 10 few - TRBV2 CASSEVVCTF TGTGCCAGCAGTGAAGTTGTCTGCACCTTC
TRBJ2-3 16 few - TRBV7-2 CASSLSVGGYTDTQYF TGTGCCAGCAGCTTAAGTGTGGGCGGATACACAGATACGCAGTATTTT
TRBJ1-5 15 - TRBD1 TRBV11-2 CVSSFQTGGGQPQHF TGTGTCAGCAGCTTCCAAACAGGGGGAGGCCAGCCCCAGCATTTT
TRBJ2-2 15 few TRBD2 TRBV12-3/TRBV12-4 CASSFSGSLTGELFF TGTGCCAGCAGTTTTAGCGGGAGTCTCACCGGGGAGCTGTTTTTT
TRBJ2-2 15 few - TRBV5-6 CASTPAWANTGELFF TGTGCCAGCACCCCTGCTTGGGCGAACACCGGGGAGCTGTTTTTT
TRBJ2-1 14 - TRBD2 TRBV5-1 CASREGLASYEQFF TGCGCCAGCAGAGAGGGACTAGCGAGTTATGAGCAGTTCTTC